The table lists the clone carrying this T cell receptor (beta chain) with a few counts. The target antigen is unknown. The junction differs from germline at one of its ends, possibly a read error. The data are from a study of vaccination and CD4 T cells after COVID-19. Looking at the study overall: Cultures serving as controls received a peptide pool (CEFX or HIV-1 Nef) or no peptide. Overall study findings and caveats: It was found that, in convalescent patients, 304 of 307 vaccine-specific clones were spike mono-reactive.

Cultured CD4+ T cells had their DNA profiled by the Oncomine TCR Beta short-read assay. In TCRdb, the PCR reads were re-called with MiXCR into one record per CDR3 protein. The repertoire holds 9,000 to 15,000 distinct CDR3 sequences, around three fifths seen once, with roughly 13% in the top ten. Treatment here: approximately nine-day PBMC culture with coronavirus spike peptide pools or control peptides (ViraFEST assay). The V gene's germline CDR1 is LNHNV and CDR2 YYDKDF (reference sequence). This CDR3 has 11 residues. The sequencing input was CD4+ T cells from blood, cultured in vitro. The chain employs TRBV15 and TRBJ1-1, with a weak D call TRBD1 (6 bases). The sequence was obtained from a human donor who had recovered from COVID-19. The CDR3 nucleotides read TGTGCCACCCGCAGGGGAACTGAAGCTTTCTTT. Residues: CATRRGTEAFF.